This passage covers 9 T cell receptor beta chains from one sample sequenced in a study of PD-1 blockade in classical Hodgkin lymphoma. Time point reported: cycle 4 day 1 (C4D1), after six to seven weeks of nivolumab. All trial patients relapsed after autologous stem cell transplantation. Method: immunoSEQ multiplex PCR; TCRdb's copy keeps in-frame clones and lacks some. Altogether 100,000 or so clones are present, approximately 90% being singletons, with the ten largest covering under 3%. Sequencing was performed on peripheral blood mononuclear cells (PBMCs), taken before the fourth cycle of nivolumab. Source of these receptors: a human donor with classical Hodgkin lymphoma.

In its sample, this clone was seen many times. The J gene is TRBJ2-7, the V gene TRBV9; 11 nucleotides agree with TRBD1. CDR1 and CDR2 from the germline V gene are SGDLS and YYNGEE. Trimming took 3 bases from V and 2 from J; bases not matched to a gene: 4. This CDR3 comprises 15 residues. The CDR3 here is CASSEGQGVTYEQYF. The CDR3 region has the DNA TGTGCCAGCAGCGAGGGACAGGGGGTTACCTACGAGCAGTACTTC.

The rearrangement links TRBV27 to TRBJ2-7; TRBD1 is a possible D gene (5 bases). CDR1 is MNHEY and CDR2 is SMNVEV in the germline V gene (reference sequence). V gave up 6 bases and J gave up 7 bases, with 10 bases separating them. The CDR3 is 11 residues long. CDR3 DNA sequence: TGTGCCAGCAGGGCAAGGGGTGAGCAGTACTTC. It yields the protein CASRARGEQYF.

The chain is built from TRBV5-6 and TRBJ1-2; D call uncertain. The germline CDR1 and CDR2 sequences are SGHDT and YYEEEE. This CDR3 has 11 residues. V shed 2 bases and J shed 10 bases, with 9 bases lying between them. CDR3 loop: CASSLMGSYTF. The CDR3 DNA sequence: TGTGCCAGCAGCTTAATGGGGTCCTACACCTTC.

The chain links TRBV29-1 to TRBJ1-2; D is uncertain. This CDR3 region has 16 residues. The germline V and J ends were trimmed by 3 bases and 3 bases, with 20 bases remaining between them. The germline V gene has CDR1 SQVTM and CDR2 ANQGSEA. Here the CDR3 reads CSVDVGQSITDYGYTF. Here the CDR3 DNA reads TGCAGCGTTGATGTTGGGCAGTCTATCACGGACTATGGCTACACCTTC.

The V gene is TRBV19, the J gene TRBJ2-5, with D possibly TRBD2 on 5 matching bases. The V end was cut by 7 bases, the J end by 7 bases, with 16 bases between. CDR3 length: 13 residues. Germline V CDR1 and CDR2: LNHDA, SQIVND (reference sequence). The CDR3 sequence is CASKVAPAGTQYF. CDR3 nucleotide sequence: TGTGCCAGTAAGGTGGCCCCCGCGGGGACCCAGTACTTC.

The chain links TRBV19 to TRBJ2-7; a weak D match, TRBD1 (5 bases). The CDR3 length is 13 residues. CDR1 and CDR2 (germline): LNHDA, SQIVND (reference sequence). V was trimmed by 5 bases and J by 3 bases, leaving 11 bases between them. The CDR3 loop is CASSPRVGYEQYF. The CDR3 DNA reads as TGTGCCAGTAGTCCCAGGGTTGGCTACGAGCAGTACTTC.

The V gene is TRBV6-5, the J gene TRBJ2-1; unclear D gene. Germline loops: CDR1 MNHEY, CDR2 SVGAGI. V was clipped by 2 bases and J by 2 bases, with 7 bases between them. The CDR3 sequence is 14 residues long. The chain's CDR3 is CASSYEEAYNEQFF. Written as DNA, the CDR3 is TGTGCCAGCAGTTACGAAGAGGCCTACAATGAGCAGTTCTTC.

V usage is TRBV7-9 and J usage is TRBJ2-5, with 11 positions matching TRBD2. Trimming removed 2 bases from V and 5 bases from J; junction bases left unmatched: 7. Germline V gene sequence: CDR1 SEHNR, CDR2 FQNEAQ (reference sequence). The CDR3 spans 16 residues. The CDR3 nucleotides read TGTGCCAGCAGCTTATCCGGACTAGCGGGCACGGAGACCCAGTACTTC. Protein: CASSLSGLAGTETQYF.

The gene calls are TRBV9 and TRBJ1-5; possibly TRBD1 for D (5 bases). Trimming cost V 7 bases and J 0 bases, with 11 bases left between them. This CDR3 region has 14 residues. From germline, CDR1 is SGDLS and CDR2 YYNGEE. The CDR3 nucleotides are TGTGCCAGCGGTTCGGGGACTAGCAATCAGCCCCAGCATTTT. This sequence encodes CASGSGTSNQPQHF.